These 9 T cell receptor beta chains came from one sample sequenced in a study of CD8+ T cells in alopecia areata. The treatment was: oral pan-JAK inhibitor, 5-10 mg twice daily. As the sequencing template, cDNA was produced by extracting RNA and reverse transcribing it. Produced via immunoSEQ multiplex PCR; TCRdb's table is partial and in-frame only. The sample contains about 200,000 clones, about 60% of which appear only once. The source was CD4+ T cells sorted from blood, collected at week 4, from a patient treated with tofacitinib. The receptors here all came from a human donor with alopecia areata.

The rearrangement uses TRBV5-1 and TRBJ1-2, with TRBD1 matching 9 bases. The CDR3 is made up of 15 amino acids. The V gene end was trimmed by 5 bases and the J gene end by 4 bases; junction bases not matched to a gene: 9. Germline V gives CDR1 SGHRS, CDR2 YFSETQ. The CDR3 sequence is CASRSGQGGLYGYTF. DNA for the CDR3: TGCGCCAGCAGGTCGGGACAGGGAGGACTCTATGGCTACACCTTC.

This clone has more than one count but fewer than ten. In nucleotides, the CDR3 is TGTGCCAGCAGCAAGCGGGGGACCCAAGAGACCCAGTACTTC. Translating gives CASSKRGTQETQYF. This sequence joins TRBV5-4 and TRBJ2-5; 8 bases match TRBD2. Germline-derived CDR1 and CDR2 are SGHNT and YYREEE (reference sequence). With V trimmed by 4 bases and J by 1 base, 3 bases remained unmatched. The CDR3 is 14 amino acids.

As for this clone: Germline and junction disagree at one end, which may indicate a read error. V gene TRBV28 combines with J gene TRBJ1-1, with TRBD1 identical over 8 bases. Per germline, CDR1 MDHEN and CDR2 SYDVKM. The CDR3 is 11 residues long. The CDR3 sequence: CASSSGQATGF. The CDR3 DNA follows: TGTGCCAGCAGTTCGGGACAGGCTACGGGTTTT. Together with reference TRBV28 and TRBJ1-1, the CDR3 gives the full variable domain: DVKVTQSSRYLVKRTGEKVFLECVQDMDHENMFWYRQDPGLGLRLIYFSYDVKMKEKGDIPEGYSVSREKKERFSLILESASTNQTSMYLCASSSGQATGFGQGTRLTVV.

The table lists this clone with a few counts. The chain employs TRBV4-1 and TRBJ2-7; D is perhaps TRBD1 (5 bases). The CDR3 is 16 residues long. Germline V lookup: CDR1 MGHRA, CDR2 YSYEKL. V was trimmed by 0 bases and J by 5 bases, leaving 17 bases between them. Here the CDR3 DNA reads TGCGCCAGCAGCCAAGATGGCCCGACAGCAAGGGACGAGCAGTACTTC. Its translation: CASSQDGPTARDEQYF.

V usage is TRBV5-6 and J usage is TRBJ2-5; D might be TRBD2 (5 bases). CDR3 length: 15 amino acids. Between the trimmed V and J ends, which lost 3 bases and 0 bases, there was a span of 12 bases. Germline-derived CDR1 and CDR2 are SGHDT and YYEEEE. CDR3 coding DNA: TGTGCCAGCAGCTCGCAAGGGAGCAACCAAGAGACCCAGTACTTC. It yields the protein CASSSQGSNQETQYF.

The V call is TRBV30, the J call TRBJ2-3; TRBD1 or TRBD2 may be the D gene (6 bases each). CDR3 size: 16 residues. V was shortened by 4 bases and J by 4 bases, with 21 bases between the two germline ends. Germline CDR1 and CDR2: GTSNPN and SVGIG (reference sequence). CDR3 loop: CAWTRGTLVEADTQYF. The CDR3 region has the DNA TGTGCCTGGACTCGGGGGACACTTGTTGAGGCAGATACGCAGTATTTT.

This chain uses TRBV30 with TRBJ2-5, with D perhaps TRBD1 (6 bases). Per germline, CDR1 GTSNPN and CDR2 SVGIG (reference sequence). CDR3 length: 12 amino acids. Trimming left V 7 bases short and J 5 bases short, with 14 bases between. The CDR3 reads CASHGGRETQYF. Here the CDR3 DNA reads TGTGCCTCACATGGGGGCCGGGAGACCCAGTACTTC. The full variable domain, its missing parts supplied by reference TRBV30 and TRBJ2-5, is SQTIHQWPATLVQPVGSPLSLECTVEGTSNPNLYWYRQAAGRGLQLLFYSVGIGQISSEVPQNLSASRPQDRQFILSSKKLLLSDSGFYLCASHGGRETQYFGPGTRLLVL.

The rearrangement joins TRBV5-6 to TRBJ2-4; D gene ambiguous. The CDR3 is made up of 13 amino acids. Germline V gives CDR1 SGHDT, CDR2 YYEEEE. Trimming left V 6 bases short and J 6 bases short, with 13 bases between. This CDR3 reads CASTRRQANIQYF. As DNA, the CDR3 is TGTGCCAGCACCCGCCGGCAGGCAAACATTCAGTACTTC.

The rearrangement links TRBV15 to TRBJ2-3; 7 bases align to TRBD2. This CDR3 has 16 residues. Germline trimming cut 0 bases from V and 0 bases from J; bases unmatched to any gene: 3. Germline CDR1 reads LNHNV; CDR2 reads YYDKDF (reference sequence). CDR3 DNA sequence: TGTGCCACCAGCAGAGATCGACTAGCTAGCACAGATACGCAGTATTTT. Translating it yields CATSRDRLASTDTQYF.